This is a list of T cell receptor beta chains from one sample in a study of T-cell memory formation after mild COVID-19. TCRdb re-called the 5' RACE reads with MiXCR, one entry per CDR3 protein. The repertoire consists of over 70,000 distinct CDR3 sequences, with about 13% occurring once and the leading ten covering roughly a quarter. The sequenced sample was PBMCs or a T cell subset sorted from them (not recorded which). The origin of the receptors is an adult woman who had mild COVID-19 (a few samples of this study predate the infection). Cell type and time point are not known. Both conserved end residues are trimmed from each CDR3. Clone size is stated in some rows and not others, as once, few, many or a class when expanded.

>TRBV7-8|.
ASSLTPGTSGGWETQY
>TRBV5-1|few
ASSLDDSYYGYT
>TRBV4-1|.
ASSDRDGGTDTQY
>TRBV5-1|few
ASSLVGLAEASTDTQY
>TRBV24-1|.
ATQRDTNTGELF
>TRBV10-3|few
AISDDWDTDTQY
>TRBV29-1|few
SVERQGRGGELF
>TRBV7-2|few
ASSLGAGASTDTQY
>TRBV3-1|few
ASSQERTYQETQY
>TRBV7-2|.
ASSLGDTSYEQY